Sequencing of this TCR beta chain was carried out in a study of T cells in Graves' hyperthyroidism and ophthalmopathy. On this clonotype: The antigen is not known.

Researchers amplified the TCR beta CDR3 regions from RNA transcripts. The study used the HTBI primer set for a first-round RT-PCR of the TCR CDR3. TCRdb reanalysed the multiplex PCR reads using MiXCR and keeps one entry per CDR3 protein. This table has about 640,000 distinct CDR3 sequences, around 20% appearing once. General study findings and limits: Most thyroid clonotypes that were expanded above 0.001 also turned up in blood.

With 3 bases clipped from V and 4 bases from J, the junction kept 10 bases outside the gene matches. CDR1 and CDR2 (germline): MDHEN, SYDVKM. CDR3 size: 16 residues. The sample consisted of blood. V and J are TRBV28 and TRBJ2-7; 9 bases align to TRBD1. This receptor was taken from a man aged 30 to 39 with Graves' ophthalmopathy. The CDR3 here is CASSLQTGTGIYEQYF. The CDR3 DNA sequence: TGTGCCAGCAGTTTGCAGACCGGGACAGGGATTTACGAGCAGTACTTC.